Listed here are 10 T cell receptor beta chains from one sample, sequenced in a study of long-term antiretroviral therapy in people with HIV (dated by TCRdb to between 2021 and 2023). Sequencing of the TRB variable region was done with the immunoSEQ hsTCRB v3.0 assay at survey level resolution. The immuneACCESS repertoire file appears here via TCRdb, limited to in-frame rearrangements. These files lack a portion of the clones; in checked studies, under half of the deficit traces to unresolved V genes, and the cause of the others is not known. Across this sample there are around 20,000 clones, with around 89% seen only once. The ten biggest clones cover more than 7.5% of the sample. The sequencing used unsorted PBMCs, collected 4.2 years after starting antiretroviral therapy. These receptor sequences come from a man in his fifties or sixties with HIV.

This chain joins TRBV6-6 and TRBJ2-7; no reliable D call. Germline V gene lookup returns CDR1 MNHNY and CDR2 SVGAGI (reference sequence). Trimming cost V 7 bases and J 2 bases, with 9 bases left between them. The CDR3 runs to 12 residues. The CDR3 DNA reads as TGTGCCAGCACTTCGGGCCCCTACGAGCAGTACTTC. Translating gives CASTSGPYEQYF.

This clone turned up a few times. This chain connects TRBV5-1 to TRBJ2-2, with TRBD1 matching over 8 bases. Germline trimming cut 5 bases from V and 7 bases from J; bases unmatched to any gene: 10. The CDR3 sequence is 15 residues long. Germline V gives CDR1 SGHRS, CDR2 YFSETQ. The CDR3, as DNA: TGCGCCAGCAGAGCCGGGACAGGCACAAGCGGGGAGCTGTTTTTT. This codes for CASRAGTGTSGELFF.

J is TRBJ2-3 and V is TRBV7-9; weak D call: TRBD1 (5 bases). This CDR3 contains 12 residues. Trimming stripped 2 bases from V and 7 bases from J, with 7 bases between. The V gene's germline CDR1 is SEHNR and CDR2 FQNEAQ (reference sequence). The CDR3 nucleotides are TGTGCCAGCAGCTTACAGGGAAATACGCAGTATTTT. It specifies CASSLQGNTQYF.

The V and J genes are TRBV11-1 and TRBJ2-7; TRBD1 matches 9 bases. CDR3 length equals 15 residues. In germline, CDR1 is SGHAT, CDR2 FQDESV (reference sequence). Losses at the gene ends were 7 bases for V and 1 base for J; bases not matched to a gene: 8. The chain's CDR3 is CASIIRDRESYEQYF. CDR3 DNA: TGTGCCAGCATCATCCGGGACAGGGAGTCCTACGAGCAGTACTTC.

This chain joins TRBV10-3 and TRBJ1-5; D perhaps matches TRBD1 (6 bases). The CDR3 runs 15 residues. V lost 2 bases, J lost 2 bases, and 10 bases lay in between. The germline CDR1 and CDR2 sequences are ENHRY and SYGVKD. The CDR3: CAISETGSGNQPQHF. The CDR3 DNA follows: TGTGCCATCAGTGAGACAGGGTCGGGCAATCAGCCCCAGCATTTT.

Comments on this clone: Other DNA variants within this sample encode the same CDR3. The chain links TRBV30 to TRBJ1-5; maybe TRBD1 (5 bases). The V gene lost 0 bases and the J gene lost 6 bases, with 9 bases spanning the gap. Germline CDR1 reads GTSNPN; CDR2 reads SVGIG (reference sequence). CDR3 length: 13 amino acids. The CDR3 here is CAWSVQGGQPQHF. The CDR3 DNA follows: TGTGCCTGGAGTGTCCAGGGCGGTCAGCCCCAGCATTTT.

The genes are TRBV9 and TRBJ2-2; 8 nucleotides agree with TRBD1. Germline V gene data show CDR1 as SGDLS and CDR2 as YYNGEE. The CDR3 runs 14 residues. Losses at the gene ends were 3 bases for V and 8 bases for J; bases not matched to a gene: 6. The CDR3 nucleotides read TGTGCCAGCAGCGCGGTAAACAGGGGGGGGGAGCTGTTTTTT. It translates to CASSAVNRGGELFF.

This sequence joins TRBV7-9 and TRBJ2-7; a weak D match, TRBD2 (6 bases). Germline assignment: CDR1 SEHNR and CDR2 FQNEAQ (reference sequence). The CDR3 is 16 residues long. V lost 6 bases, J lost 4 bases, and 22 bases lay in between. The DNA of the CDR3 is TGTGCCAGCAGTCAGCAAGGAGGGGCGTCTCGGTACGAGCAGTACTTC. Translating gives CASSQQGGASRYEQYF.

The rearrangement joins TRBV4-2 to TRBJ1-2; D uncertain. The CDR3 loop spans 16 amino acids. The V gene's germline CDR1 is LGHNA and CDR2 YNFKEQ. The V end was cut by 1 base, the J end by 3 bases, with 15 bases between. CDR3 residues: CASSQVGLGGDYGYTF. The CDR3 DNA follows: TGTGCCAGCAGCCAAGTGGGCTTGGGAGGCGACTATGGCTACACCTTC.

This chain connects TRBV9 to TRBJ1-5; weak D call: TRBD1 (5 bases). Trimming took off 3 bases at V and 3 bases at J, with 7 bases between the two ends. Germline V lookup: CDR1 SGDLS, CDR2 YYNGEE. The length of the CDR3 is 13 residues. The CDR3 here is CASSGGTNQPQHF. The CDR3 coding sequence is TGTGCCAGCAGCGGGGGGACCAATCAGCCCCAGCATTTT.